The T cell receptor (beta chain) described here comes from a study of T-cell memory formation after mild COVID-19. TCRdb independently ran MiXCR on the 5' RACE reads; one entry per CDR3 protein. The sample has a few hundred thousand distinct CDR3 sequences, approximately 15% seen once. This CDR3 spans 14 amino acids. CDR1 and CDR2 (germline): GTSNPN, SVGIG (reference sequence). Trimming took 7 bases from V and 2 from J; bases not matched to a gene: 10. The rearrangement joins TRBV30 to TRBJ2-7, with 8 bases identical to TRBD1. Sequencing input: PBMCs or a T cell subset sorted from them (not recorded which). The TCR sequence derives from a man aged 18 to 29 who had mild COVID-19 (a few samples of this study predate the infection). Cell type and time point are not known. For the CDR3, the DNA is TGTGCCTCCGCCAGACAGGGGCGCCCCTACGAGCAGTACTTC. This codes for CASARQGRPYEQYF.